These 17 T cell receptor beta chains originate from one sample sequenced in a study of metastatic and nonmetastatic thyroid tumors. Ahead of thyroid surgery, no patient had received treatment of any kind. TCRdb reanalyzed the PCR reads via MiXCR. This sample has under 30,000 clones, with 20% to 25% found just once. The specimen was blood. The source is a male donor with papillary thyroid cancer or a benign thyroid nodule (not recorded which). Some clones in this sample may be carry-over from other donors' samples.

The gene calls are TRBV11-2 and TRBJ2-5, with D perhaps matching TRBD1 (6 bases). The CDR3 loop spans 15 amino acids. The V gene lost 5 bases and the J gene lost 0 bases, with 13 bases spanning the gap. Looked up from germline, CDR1 is SGHAT and CDR2 is FQNNGV. The CDR3 loop is CASSPRTAHQETQYF. In DNA, the CDR3 is TGTGCCAGCAGCCCACGGACAGCACACCAAGAGACCCAGTACTTC.

This clone was recorded many times. This chain links TRBV2 with TRBJ2-3; the D is unclear. Trimming shortened V by 1 base and J by 1 base, and 9 bases separated the two germline ends. The CDR3 spans 15 residues. Germline-derived CDR1 and CDR2 are SNHLY and FYNNEI. CDR3 nucleotide sequence: TGTGCCAGCAGTGAAGGTGTAACAGGCACAGATACGCAGTATTTT. Residues: CASSEGVTGTDTQYF. Full variable domain (outside the CDR3, taken from reference TRBV2 and TRBJ2-3): EPEVTQTPSHQVTQMGQEVILRCVPISNHLYFYWYRQILGQKVEFLVSFYNNEISEKSEIFDDQFSVERPDGSNFTLKIRSTKLEDSAMYFCASSEGVTGTDTQYFGPGTRLTVL.

This clone was seen ten or more times. This chain connects TRBV2 to TRBJ1-1; D unclear. Germline CDR1 reads SNHLY; CDR2 reads FYNNEI. This CDR3 is built from 13 residues. The V gene lost 3 bases and the J gene lost 2 bases, with 7 bases spanning the gap. CDR3 coding DNA: TGTGCCAGCAGTGAGGTAGAAAACACTGAAGCTTTCTTT. Translated: CASSEVENTEAFF. Complete variable domain (other parts from reference TRBV2 and TRBJ1-1): EPEVTQTPSHQVTQMGQEVILRCVPISNHLYFYWYRQILGQKVEFLVSFYNNEISEKSEIFDDQFSVERPDGSNFTLKIRSTKLEDSAMYFCASSEVENTEAFFGQGTRLTVV.

This clone appeared many times. The chain employs TRBV6-2 or TRBV6-3 and TRBJ2-3; 8 bases match TRBD1. Unmatched junction bases numbered 9, after V lost 9 bases and J lost 4 bases. Germline CDR1 reads MNHEY; CDR2 reads SVGEGT. CDR3 length: 14 amino acids. CDR3 loop: CASRADRGPDTQYF. In DNA, the CDR3 is TGTGCCAGTAGAGCTGACAGGGGACCAGATACGCAGTATTTT.

This clone appeared once. The junction does not match germline at one end; this may be a read error. This rearrangement joins TRBV13 to TRBJ2-2; TRBD2 agrees at 10 bases. The CDR3 is 16 residues long. In germline, CDR1 is PRHDT, CDR2 FYEKMQ (reference sequence). This CDR3 is CASSLSGGLYTGELLF. CDR3 nucleotide sequence: TGTGCCAGCAGCCTTAGCGGGGGGTTGTACACCGGGGAGCTGCTTTTT.

With respect to this clone: The junction differs from germline at one of its ends, possibly a read error. V is TRBV6-2 or TRBV6-3 and J is TRBJ2-2; 9 nucleotides agree with TRBD2. The CDR3 has 19 amino acids. The germline CDR1 and CDR2 sequences are MNHEY and SVGEGT. This chain's CDR3 is CASSYSRFSAGGNTGELFF. In DNA, the CDR3 is TGTGCCAGCAGCTACTCGAGATTTTCAGCGGGGGGGAACACCGGGGAGCTGTTTTTT.

This chain joins TRBV5-6 and TRBJ2-1, with 9 bases aligning to TRBD1. There are 15 residues in the CDR3. Germline values: CDR1 SGHDT, CDR2 YYEEEE. Unmatched junction bases numbered 7, after V lost 0 bases and J lost 9 bases. CDR3 sequence reads: CASSLAGTGFREQFF. CDR3 sequence (DNA): TGTGCCAGCAGCTTGGCCGGGACAGGGTTTCGTGAGCAGTTCTTC. The variable domain in full, completed from reference TRBV5-6 and TRBJ2-1, reads DAGVTQSPTHLIKTRGQQVTLRCSPKSGHDTVSWYQQALGQGPQFIFQYYEEEERQRGNFPDRFSGHQFPNYSSELNVNALLLGDSALYLCASSLAGTGFREQFFGPGTRLTVL.

This clone was recorded at least ten times. This chain links TRBV12-3 or TRBV12-4 with TRBJ1-1, with D perhaps TRBD1 (6 bases). The CDR3 totals 17 residues. V lost 0 bases, J lost 4 bases, and 18 bases lay in between. The CDR3 sequence is CASSLAPTGVKGTEAFF. CDR3 sequence (DNA): TGTGCCAGCAGTTTAGCCCCGACAGGCGTAAAAGGCACTGAAGCTTTCTTT.

This clone has more than one count but fewer than ten. The J gene is TRBJ2-3, the V gene TRBV18, with D uncertain. This CDR3 comprises 16 residues. Deletions cut 2 bases from V and 4 bases from J, with 16 bases between. The germline CDR1 and CDR2 sequences are KGHSH and LQKENI. In DNA, the CDR3 is TGTGCCAGCTCACCATTGTACAGTCTTGAGCCAGATACGCAGTATTTT. It translates to CASSPLYSLEPDTQYF.

This clone was picked up many times. The chain recombines TRBV7-9 with TRBJ1-1, with D possibly being TRBD1 (5 bases). The CDR3 sequence is 15 residues long. Germline V gives CDR1 SEHNR, CDR2 FQNEAQ (reference sequence). V lost 4 bases to trimming and J lost 1 base, with 13 bases between them. The CDR3 nucleotides read TGTGCCAGCAGCTCAGGGCCGGGTCGGAACACTGAAGCTTTCTTT. Protein sequence: CASSSGPGRNTEAFF.

There are many counts of this clone. The chain employs TRBV29-1 and TRBJ2-7; D is perhaps TRBD1 (5 bases). The CDR3 consists of 11 residues. V lost 3 bases and J 7 bases, leaving 10 bases between the germline ends. The germline V gene has CDR1 SQVTM and CDR2 ANQGSEA. CDR3 loop: CSVEKGWEQYF. CDR3 nucleotides: TGCAGCGTTGAGAAGGGGTGGGAGCAGTACTTC.

This clone was recorded many times. The chain has TRBV2 and TRBJ1-1; D is unclear. Germline CDR1 SNHLY, CDR2 FYNNEI. Trimming cost V 3 bases and J 3 bases, with 5 bases left between them. There are 12 residues in the CDR3. The CDR3 bases are TGTGCCAGCAGTGAGGGCCACACTGAAGCTTTCTTT. It translates to CASSEGHTEAFF.

This clone was seen at least ten times. The chain uses TRBV20-1 and TRBJ2-3; D is tentatively TRBD1 or TRBD2 (5 bases each). Germline V gene sequence: CDR1 DFQATT, CDR2 SNEGSKA (reference sequence). The V gene lost 0 bases and the J gene lost 4 bases, with 17 bases spanning the gap. The CDR3 runs to 16 residues. The CDR3 DNA is TGCAGTGCTAGAGACATCCTCGGGGCCCAGCCAGATACGCAGTATTTT. Its translation: CSARDILGAQPDTQYF.

The rearrangement links TRBV5-6 to TRBJ1-5, with a weak D call TRBD1 (5 bases). Per the germline V gene, CDR1 is SGHDT and CDR2 is YYEEEE. The CDR3 loop spans 14 amino acids. The V gene lost 0 bases and the J gene lost 9 bases, with 13 bases spanning the gap. The CDR3 here is CASSLGVGDLPQHF. The CDR3, as DNA: TGTGCCAGCAGCTTGGGAGTGGGGGATCTGCCCCAGCATTTT.

This clone was seen at least ten times. The chain couples TRBV18 to TRBJ1-1, with TRBD1 matching 7 bases. There are 12 residues in the CDR3. Unmatched junction bases numbered 5, after V lost 3 bases and J lost 10 bases. The germline V gene has CDR1 KGHSH and CDR2 LQKENI. The CDR3 DNA sequence: TGTGCCAGCTCACCGTCGACAGGGATAGCTTTCTTT. This sequence encodes CASSPSTGIAFF.

This clone was seen repeatedly, ten times or more. The chain combines TRBV7-2 with TRBJ1-1, with D perhaps TRBD1 (6 bases). Trimming stripped 3 bases from V and 3 bases from J, with 14 bases between. This CDR3 contains 15 residues. Germline lookup yields CDR1 SGHTA and CDR2 FQGNSA. CDR3 sequence: CASSFGGGGDTEAFF. The DNA for the CDR3 is TGTGCCAGCAGCTTTGGTGGAGGGGGGGACACTGAAGCTTTCTTT.

This clone was seen at least ten times. The V gene is TRBV4-2, the J gene TRBJ1-3, with 7 positions matching TRBD1. The ends lost 0 bases at V and 7 bases at J; junction bases unmatched: 3. This CDR3 region has 14 residues. CDR1 and CDR2 (germline): LGHNA, YNFKEQ. The CDR3 sequence: CASSQETRGNTIYF. CDR3 nucleotides: TGTGCCAGCAGCCAAGAGACCAGGGGGAACACCATATATTTT.